The 16 T cell receptor beta chains reported below all come from one sample, sequenced in a study of cytomegalovirus exposure and HLA in healthy donors. Profiled with immunoSEQ multiplex PCR; TCRdb holds only in-frame clones, not every one. Of over 100,000 clones in the sample, roughly 90% were seen once. Sequences were obtained from PBMCs. These receptors all come from a woman aged 18-35 years in good health and CMV-seronegative.

The V and J genes are TRBV5-1 and TRBJ2-5; 8 nucleotides agree with TRBD1. Germline trimming cut 2 bases from V and 5 bases from J; bases unmatched to any gene: 5. This CDR3 comprises 14 residues. The germline CDR1 and CDR2 sequences are SGHRS and YFSETQ. The CDR3 protein is CASSFGQGEETQYF. The CDR3 region has the DNA TGCGCCAGCAGCTTCGGACAGGGAGAGGAGACCCAGTACTTC. Full variable domain (rest looked up from reference TRBV5-1 and TRBJ2-5): KAGVTQTPRYLIKTRGQQVTLSCSPISGHRSVSWYQQTPGQGLQFLFEYFSETQRNKGNFPGRFSGRQFSNSRSEMNVSTLELGDSALYLCASSFGQGEETQYFGPGTRLLVL.

The chain is built from TRBV28 and TRBJ2-2; D perhaps matches TRBD1 (6 bases). From germline, CDR1 is MDHEN and CDR2 SYDVKM. The V end was cut by 6 bases, the J end by 3 bases, with 11 bases between. CDR3 size: 14 residues. CDR3 nucleotide sequence: TGTGCCAGCAGCACAACAGGGTACACCGGGGAGCTGTTTTTT. Translation: CASSTTGYTGELFF.

The rearrangement links TRBV7-6 to TRBJ1-2, with D unresolved. In germline, CDR1 is SGHVS, CDR2 FNYEAQ. The CDR3 is 14 amino acids. The V gene lost 8 bases and the J gene lost 2 bases, with 15 bases spanning the gap. As DNA, the CDR3 is TGTGCCAGCCACCTAACTTCCACGAACTATGGCTACACCTTC. Residues: CASHLTSTNYGYTF.

The rearrangement links TRBV28 to TRBJ1-2; D unresolved. CDR1 is MDHEN and CDR2 is SYDVKM in the germline V gene. V lost 3 bases and J lost 4, with 9 bases in between. CDR3 length: 13 amino acids. The CDR3 here is CASSFSEGYGYTF. Here the CDR3 DNA reads TGTGCCAGCAGTTTTAGTGAGGGCTATGGCTACACCTTC.

The chain is built from TRBV9 and TRBJ2-1, with TRBD2 matching over 10 bases. V was clipped by 5 bases and J by 0 bases; unmatched bases: 11. Germline V gene data show CDR1 as SGDLS and CDR2 as YYNGEE. CDR3 size: 18 residues. The CDR3 DNA reads TGTGCCAGCAGTCCTACAAAGTTAGCGGGGGGCTCCTACAATGAGCAGTTCTTC. This gives the protein CASSPTKLAGGSYNEQFF.

V usage is TRBV28 and J usage is TRBJ2-7; 12 bases align to TRBD2. V was clipped by 1 base and J by 6 bases; unmatched bases: 4. Per germline, CDR1 MDHEN and CDR2 SYDVKM. The CDR3 extends over 15 amino acids. The DNA of the CDR3 is TGTGCCAGCAGTTTATTGGCTAGCGGGAGGGGCGAGCAGTACTTC. Protein: CASSLLASGRGEQYF. The entire variable domain, with the rest obtained from reference TRBV28 and TRBJ2-7, is as follows: DVKVTQSSRYLVKRTGEKVFLECVQDMDHENMFWYRQDPGLGLRLIYFSYDVKMKEKGDIPEGYSVSREKKERFSLILESASTNQTSMYLCASSLLASGRGEQYFGPGTRLTVT.

This clone was counted a single time. This chain links TRBV5-4 with TRBJ2-3; D gene unclear. Germline assignment: CDR1 SGHNT and CDR2 YYREEE (reference sequence). This CDR3 comprises 12 residues. V gave up 4 bases and J gave up 6 bases, with 9 bases separating them. The DNA for the CDR3 is TGTGCCAGCAGCCCCCTCCCCGATACGCAGTATTTT. Protein: CASSPLPDTQYF.

This clone has a handful of counts. This chain links TRBV9 with TRBJ1-2, with 7 bases fitting TRBD1. The germline CDR1 and CDR2 sequences are SGDLS and YYNGEE. The CDR3 runs 15 residues. The trim removed 4 bases at V and 7 bases at J, leaving 13 bases unmatched. The CDR3 region is CASSTHTKGALGYTF. The CDR3 DNA reads TGTGCCAGCAGCACCCATACAAAGGGGGCGCTTGGCTACACCTTC.

The V gene is TRBV4-3, the J gene TRBJ1-2; perhaps TRBD1 as D (5 bases). This CDR3 is 13 amino acids long. Trimming stripped 0 bases from V and 9 bases from J, with 11 bases between. Germline CDR1 and CDR2: LGHNA and YSLEER. The CDR3 loop reads CASSQDQGLSYTF. CDR3 nucleotide sequence: TGCGCCAGCAGCCAAGATCAGGGTTTGAGCTACACCTTC.

The V and J genes are TRBV9 and TRBJ1-2; 8 nucleotides match TRBD1. The V gene's germline CDR1 is SGDLS and CDR2 YYNGEE. The CDR3 is made up of 15 amino acids. V lost 3 bases, J lost 4 bases, and 8 bases stayed unmatched. The CDR3 is CASSALTGVGYGYTF. The CDR3 DNA sequence: TGTGCCAGCAGCGCCTTGACAGGGGTTGGCTATGGCTACACCTTC.

V usage is TRBV14 and J usage is TRBJ1-2, with TRBD1 as a possible D gene (6 bases). This CDR3 contains 15 residues. The germline V and J ends were trimmed by 5 bases and 3 bases, with 16 bases remaining between them. Germline-derived CDR1 and CDR2 are SGHDN and FVKESK. The CDR3 loop is CASSEGGGAYYGYTF. The DNA of the CDR3 is TGTGCCAGCAGCGAAGGCGGGGGCGCATACTATGGCTACACCTTC.

This rearrangement joins TRBV5-6 to TRBJ2-3; a weak D match, TRBD1 (5 bases). Looked up from germline, CDR1 is SGHDT and CDR2 is YYEEEE. V was trimmed by 4 bases and J by 3 bases, leaving 12 bases between them. CDR3 length: 14 residues. For the CDR3, the DNA is TGTGCCAGCAGCCAGGGCGCAGGGACAGATACGCAGTATTTT. This translates into CASSQGAGTDTQYF.

The chain recombines TRBV20-1 with TRBJ1-2; no clear D. The CDR3 consists of 11 residues. V lost 6 bases to trimming and J lost 5 bases, with 10 bases between them. The germline gives CDR1 DFQATT, CDR2 SNEGSKA (reference sequence). The CDR3 sequence: CSASIGYGYTF. CDR3 DNA sequence: TGCAGTGCCTCAATCGGGTATGGCTACACCTTC.

The table lists this clone with a few counts. The chain recombines TRBV19 with TRBJ1-1; 7 nucleotides align to TRBD1. Trimming removed 9 bases from V and 5 bases from J; junction bases left unmatched: 21. The germline CDR1 and CDR2 sequences are LNHDA and SQIVND (reference sequence). CDR3 length: 17 amino acids. CDR3 coding DNA: TGTGCCAGCAATACGGAATGGAGGGGGCGTGGTGGTACTGAAGCTTTCTTT. Translated, it gives CASNTEWRGRGGTEAFF.

In this sample, this clone turned up once. In nucleotides, the CDR3 is TGTGCCAGCAGTTTCCACGGGGGAAATCAGCCCCAGCATTTT. It specifies CASSFHGGNQPQHF. The V gene is TRBV28, the J gene TRBJ1-5; tentative D call: TRBD1 (5 bases). The V gene's germline CDR1 is MDHEN and CDR2 SYDVKM. Trimming left V 3 bases short and J 4 bases short, with 10 bases between. The CDR3 runs to 14 residues.

The V call is TRBV27, the J call TRBJ1-1; D might be TRBD1 (5 bases). The length of the CDR3 is 13 residues. Germline CDR1 and CDR2: MNHEY and SMNVEV (reference sequence). Trimming took off 6 bases at V and 7 bases at J, with 15 bases between the two ends. For the CDR3, the DNA is TGTGCCAGCAGCCTACACAGGTTCTTTGAAGCTTTCTTT. Translation: CASSLHRFFEAFF.